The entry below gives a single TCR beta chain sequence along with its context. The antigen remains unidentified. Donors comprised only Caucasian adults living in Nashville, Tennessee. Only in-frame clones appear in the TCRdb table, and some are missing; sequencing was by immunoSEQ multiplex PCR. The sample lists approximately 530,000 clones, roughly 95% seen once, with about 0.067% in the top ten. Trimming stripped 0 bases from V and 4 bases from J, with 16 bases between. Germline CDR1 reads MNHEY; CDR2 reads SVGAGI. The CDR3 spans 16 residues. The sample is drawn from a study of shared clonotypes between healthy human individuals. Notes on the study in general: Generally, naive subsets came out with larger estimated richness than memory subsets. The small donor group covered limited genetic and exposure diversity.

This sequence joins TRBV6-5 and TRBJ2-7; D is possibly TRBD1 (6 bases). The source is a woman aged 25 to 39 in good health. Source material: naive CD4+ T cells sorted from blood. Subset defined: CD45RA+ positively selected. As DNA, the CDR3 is TGTGCCAGCAGTTACTCGATACCACAGGGAAGGTACGAGCAGTACTTC. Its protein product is CASSYSIPQGRYEQYF.